This T cell receptor (beta chain) is from a study of shared clonotypes between healthy human individuals. CDR1 is LGHNA and CDR2 is YNFKEQ in the germline V gene. The CDR3 loop spans 15 amino acids. Trimming left V 8 bases short and J 5 bases short, with 22 bases between. In the original workflow: Filtering differed, since immunoSEQ gave only junction sequences and no quality scores. Clones were sequenced by immunoSEQ multiplex PCR, and TCRdb holds only the in-frame ones, with some missing. That table gives V, J and clone size, and the DNA gave D and trimming. This table has around 700,000 clones, 72% appearing once.

The sample consisted of memory CD4+ T cells sorted from blood. Subset indicated: CD45RA-negative fraction. The receptor comes from a woman in her thirties in good health. The chain is built from TRBV4-2 and TRBJ2-7; tentatively, D is TRBD1 or TRBD2 (5 bases each). This chain's CDR3 is CASRPTGTLANEQYF. Here the CDR3 DNA reads TGTGCCAGCCGCCCCACCGGGACCCTAGCTAACGAGCAGTACTTC.